This T cell receptor beta chain was retrieved from a study of T-cell reconstitution after alpha-beta-depleted transplantation in children. This clonotype was observed many times. The CDR3 is made up of 15 amino acids. V was shortened by 4 bases and J by 7 bases, with 17 bases between the two germline ends. The germline V gene encodes CDR1 MGHRA and CDR2 YSYEKL. Unique molecular identifiers were incorporated during preparation of the TCRbeta library. In TCRdb, the PCR reads were re-called with MiXCR into one record per CDR3 protein. Of about 350,000 distinct CDR3 sequences in the sample, about 14% were seen once.

This rearrangement joins TRBV4-1 to TRBJ2-4; TRBD2 is a possible D gene (6 bases). The starting material was PBMCs, obtained from the stem cell graft. This receptor was identified in a human donor who donated a stem cell graft to a child with Fanconi anemia. The CDR3 here is CASSRGTLGGNIQYF. The CDR3 DNA is TGCGCCAGCAGCCGGGGGACTCTCGGAGGGAACATTCAGTACTTC.